These 16 T cell receptor beta chains came from one sample sequenced in a study of OX40 agonist ivuxolimab in advanced cancers. The assay was immunoSEQ multiplex PCR, and TCRdb's table has in-frame clones only and misses some. The sample carries 80,000 or so clones, approximately 94% recorded once. The sequencing here drew on CD4+ or CD8+ T cells sorted from blood, taken in a trial of the OX40 agonist ivuxolimab. Receptor source: an adult with an advanced solid tumor such as melanoma, head and neck, liver or kidney cancer.

V usage is TRBV2 and J usage is TRBJ1-5, with no clear D. Germline V gene data show CDR1 as SNHLY and CDR2 as FYNNEI. The CDR3 covers 13 residues. V was cut by 6 bases and J by 0 bases, with 6 bases left in between. The CDR3 loop is CASRGISNQPQHF. In DNA, the CDR3 is TGTGCCAGCAGGGGGATTAGCAATCAGCCCCAGCATTTT.

The rearrangement links TRBV4-1 to TRBJ1-2; perhaps TRBD1 as D (6 bases). This CDR3 has 14 residues. Trimming stripped 1 base from V and 6 bases from J, with 12 bases between. Per the germline V gene, CDR1 is MGHRA and CDR2 is YSYEKL. In DNA form, the CDR3 reads TGCGCCAGCAGCCAAGGTTCCAGGGGAGATGGCTACACCTTC. This codes for CASSQGSRGDGYTF.

This rearrangement joins TRBV6-1 to TRBJ1-1; no clear D. V was pared by 7 bases and J by 1 base, with 4 bases between. CDR1 MNHNS and CDR2 SASEGT come from the germline V gene. The length of the CDR3 is 11 residues. Written as DNA, the CDR3 is TGTGCCAGCAAGGCGAACACTGAAGCTTTCTTT. It encodes CASKANTEAFF.

This clone occurred once. The chain is built from TRBV19 and TRBJ2-7; 10 bases agree with TRBD1. The germline gives CDR1 LNHDA, CDR2 SQIVND (reference sequence). Germline trimming cut 6 bases from V and 2 bases from J; bases unmatched to any gene: 4. The CDR3 length is 14 residues. The CDR3 DNA sequence: TGTGCCAGTAGAACGGGACAGGGGACCTACGAGCAGTACTTC. Amino acid sequence: CASRTGQGTYEQYF.

This chain links TRBV19 with TRBJ2-3; D gene ambiguous. The CDR3 length is 14 residues. Deletions cut 4 bases from V and 1 base from J, with 9 bases between. Germline V gene sequence: CDR1 LNHDA, CDR2 SQIVND (reference sequence). CDR3 coding DNA: TGTGCCAGTAGTAACCGGTGGGGCACAGATACGCAGTATTTT. Translating gives CASSNRWGTDTQYF.

The rearrangement uses TRBV28 and TRBJ2-2; maybe TRBD1 (6 bases). CDR1 and CDR2 from the germline V gene are MDHEN and SYDVKM. V was clipped by 8 bases and J by 1 base, with 8 bases between them. This CDR3 has 13 residues. The CDR3 DNA sequence: TGTGCCAGCGAGGGGGAGAACACCGGGGAGCTGTTTTTT. Amino acids: CASEGENTGELFF.

The chain employs TRBV28 and TRBJ2-7; 9 bases align to TRBD1. Germline CDR1 MDHEN, CDR2 SYDVKM. The CDR3 totals 15 residues. The J segment lost 2 bases and the V segment lost 8 bases, leaving 10 bases of the junction unmatched. The CDR3 here is CASDSPDRGTYEQYF. CDR3 bases: TGTGCCAGCGACTCCCCGGACAGGGGTACCTACGAGCAGTACTTC.

Only one count was recorded for this clone. This chain connects TRBV7-9 to TRBJ2-3; D gene unclear. With 5 bases removed from V and 6 bases from J, the gap between germline ends came to 9 bases. Per germline, CDR1 SEHNR and CDR2 FQNEAQ (reference sequence). This CDR3 has 12 residues. CDR3 in DNA: TGTGCCAGCAGCCCCATCGCTGATACGCAGTATTTT. Its protein product is CASSPIADTQYF.

The rearrangement links TRBV11-2 to TRBJ2-7; TRBD2 might be the D (5 bases). CDR3 length equals 17 residues. Germline V CDR1 and CDR2: SGHAT, FQNNGV. V was pared by 0 bases and J by 0 bases, with 15 bases between. Written as DNA, the CDR3 is TGTGCCAGCAGCTTAGATGGAAGCGGACTTAGCTCCTACGAGCAGTACTTC. Its translation: CASSLDGSGLSSYEQYF. The variable domain in full, completed from reference TRBV11-2 and TRBJ2-7, reads EAGVAQSPRYKIIEKRQSVAFWCNPISGHATLYWYQQILGQGPKLLIQFQNNGVVDDSQLPKDRFSAERLKGVDSTLKIQPAKLEDSAVYLCASSLDGSGLSSYEQYFGPGTRLTVT.

The DNA for the CDR3 is TGCGCCAGCAGCCAAGATCGCCTGGGGGGCAATGGCTACACCTTC. It is translated as CASSQDRLGGNGYTF. The gene calls are TRBV4-3 and TRBJ1-2, with D tentatively TRBD1 (6 bases). Germline CDR1 and CDR2: LGHNA and YSLEER. The CDR3 totals 15 residues. V was cut by 0 bases and J by 6 bases, with 14 bases left in between.

The chain combines TRBV19 with TRBJ1-1; D is undetermined. CDR1 is LNHDA, CDR2 SQIVND, per germline (reference sequence). The CDR3 sequence is 13 residues long. V was shortened by 0 bases and J by 1 base, with 3 bases between the two germline ends. In nucleotides, the CDR3 is TGTGCCAGTAGTATAGACGGGAACACTGAAGCTTTCTTT. Translating gives CASSIDGNTEAFF.

The genes are TRBV7-6 and TRBJ2-3; the D gene is possibly TRBD2 (7 bases). V dropped 5 bases and J dropped 5 bases, with 23 bases sitting between them. The germline CDR1 and CDR2 sequences are SGHVS and FNYEAQ. The CDR3 has 17 residues. The CDR3 DNA follows: TGTGCCAGCAGCCCCCCCCAGGGCCGGGGAGGGGGAGATACGCAGTATTTT. It encodes CASSPPQGRGGGDTQYF.

The sample holds one count of this clone. The rearrangement links TRBV7-2 to TRBJ2-1; 9 nucleotides align to TRBD1. Germline loops: CDR1 SGHTA, CDR2 FQGNSA. The CDR3 extends over 15 amino acids. V shed 4 bases and J 6 bases; nucleotides not matched to a gene: 7. CDR3 protein: CASSSGQGSGNEQFF. The CDR3 coding sequence is TGTGCCAGCAGCTCGGGACAGGGTAGTGGCAATGAGCAGTTCTTC.

CDR3 in amino acids: CASSRDLGGYEQYF. The CDR3 nucleotides are TGCGCCAGCAGCCGAGATCTAGGGGGCTACGAGCAGTACTTC. This chain uses TRBV4-1 with TRBJ2-7, with TRBD1 as a possible D gene (6 bases). Germline CDR1 is MGHRA and CDR2 is YSYEKL. The CDR3 spans 14 residues. Trimming left V 4 bases short and J 3 bases short, with 13 bases between.

V gene TRBV9 combines with J gene TRBJ2-2; maybe TRBD2 (6 bases). Trimming took off 4 bases at V and 3 bases at J, with 19 bases between the two ends. The CDR3 loop spans 17 amino acids. Germline CDR1 is SGDLS and CDR2 is YYNGEE. CDR3 nucleotide sequence: TGTGCCAGCAGCCACCGGATGGGGGAGGTCGACACCGGGGAGCTGTTTTTT. The encoded protein is CASSHRMGEVDTGELFF.

The chain links TRBV7-6 to TRBJ2-7; D is unresolved. Trimming left V 5 bases short and J 3 bases short, with 11 bases between. Germline CDR1 is SGHVS and CDR2 is FNYEAQ. The CDR3 sequence is 13 residues long. The CDR3 bases are TGTGCCAGCAGCCCACGGGCGAACTACGAGCAGTACTTC. Residues: CASSPRANYEQYF.